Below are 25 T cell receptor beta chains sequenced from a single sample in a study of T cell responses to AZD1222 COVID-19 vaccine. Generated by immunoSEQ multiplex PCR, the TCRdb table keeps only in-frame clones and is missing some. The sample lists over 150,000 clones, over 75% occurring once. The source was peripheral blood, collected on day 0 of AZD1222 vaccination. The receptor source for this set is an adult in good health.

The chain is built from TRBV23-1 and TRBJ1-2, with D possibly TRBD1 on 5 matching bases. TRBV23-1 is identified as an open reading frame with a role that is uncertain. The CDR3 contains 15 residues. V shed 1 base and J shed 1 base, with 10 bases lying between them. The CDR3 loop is CASSQFRGINYGYTF. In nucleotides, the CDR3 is TGCGCCAGCAGTCAATTTCGGGGGATTAACTATGGCTACACCTTC.

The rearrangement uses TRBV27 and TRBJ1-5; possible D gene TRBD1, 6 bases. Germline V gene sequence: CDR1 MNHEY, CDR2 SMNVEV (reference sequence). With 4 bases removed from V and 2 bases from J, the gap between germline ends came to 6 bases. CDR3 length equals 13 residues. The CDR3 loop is CASSYRGNQPQHF. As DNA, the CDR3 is TGTGCCAGCAGTTACAGGGGCAATCAGCCCCAGCATTTT.

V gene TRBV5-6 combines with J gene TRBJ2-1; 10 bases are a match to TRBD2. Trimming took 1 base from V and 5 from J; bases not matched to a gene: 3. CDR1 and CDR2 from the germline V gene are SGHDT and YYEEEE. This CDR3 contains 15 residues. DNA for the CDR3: TGTGCCAGCAGCTTGCGGACTAGCGGACACAATGAGCAGTTCTTC. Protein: CASSLRTSGHNEQFF.

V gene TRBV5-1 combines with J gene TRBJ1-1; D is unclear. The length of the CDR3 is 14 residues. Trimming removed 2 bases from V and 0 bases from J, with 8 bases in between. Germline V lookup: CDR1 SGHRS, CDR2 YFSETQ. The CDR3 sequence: CASSFTEMNTEAFF. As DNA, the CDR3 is TGCGCCAGCAGCTTTACAGAAATGAACACTGAAGCTTTCTTT.

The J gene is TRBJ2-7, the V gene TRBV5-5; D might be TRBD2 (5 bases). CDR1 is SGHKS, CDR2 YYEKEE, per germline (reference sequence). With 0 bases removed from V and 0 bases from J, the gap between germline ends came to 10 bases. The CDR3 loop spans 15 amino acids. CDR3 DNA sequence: TGTGCCAGCAGCTTGGAAGCGGTTAGCTCCTACGAGCAGTACTTC. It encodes CASSLEAVSSYEQYF.

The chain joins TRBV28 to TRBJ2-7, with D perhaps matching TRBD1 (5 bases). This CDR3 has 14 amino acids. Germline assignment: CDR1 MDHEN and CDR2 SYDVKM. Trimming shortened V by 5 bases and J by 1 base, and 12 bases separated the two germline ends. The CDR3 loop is CASSQRAGSYEQYF. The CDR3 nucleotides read TGTGCCAGCAGTCAAAGGGCAGGGTCCTACGAGCAGTACTTC.

The CDR3 is CASRSGPMNTEAFF. The CDR3 DNA reads TGTGCCAGCAGATCCGGGCCTATGAACACTGAAGCTTTCTTT. This sequence joins TRBV5-4 and TRBJ1-1; D gene ambiguous. V was trimmed by 5 bases and J by 0 bases, leaving 11 bases between them. Germline CDR1 is SGHNT and CDR2 is YYREEE (reference sequence). This CDR3 contains 14 residues. Filled out from reference TRBV5-4 and TRBJ1-1, the complete variable domain reads ETGVTQSPTHLIKTRGQQVTLRCSSQSGHNTVSWYQQALGQGPQFIFQYYREEENGRGNFPPRFSGLQFPNYSSELNVNALELDDSALYLCASRSGPMNTEAFFGQGTRLTVV.

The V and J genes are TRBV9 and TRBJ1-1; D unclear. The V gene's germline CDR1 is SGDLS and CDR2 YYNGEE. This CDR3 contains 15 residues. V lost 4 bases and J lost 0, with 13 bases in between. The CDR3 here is CASSPRTGMNTEAFF. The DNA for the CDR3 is TGTGCCAGCAGCCCCCGGACGGGGATGAACACTGAAGCTTTCTTT.

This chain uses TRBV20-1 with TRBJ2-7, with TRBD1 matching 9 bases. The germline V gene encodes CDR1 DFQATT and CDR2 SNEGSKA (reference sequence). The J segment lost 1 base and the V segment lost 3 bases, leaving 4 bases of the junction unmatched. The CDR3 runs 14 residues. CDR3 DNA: TGCAGTGCTAGTTCCGGGACAGGGTCCTACGAGCAGTACTTC. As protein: CSASSGTGSYEQYF.

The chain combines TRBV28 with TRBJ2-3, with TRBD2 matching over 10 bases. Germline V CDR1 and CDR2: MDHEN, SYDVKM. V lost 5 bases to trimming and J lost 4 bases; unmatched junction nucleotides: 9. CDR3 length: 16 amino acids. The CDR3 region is CASSPLIAGGADTQYF. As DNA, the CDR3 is TGTGCCAGCAGTCCCCTTATAGCGGGGGGCGCAGATACGCAGTATTTT.

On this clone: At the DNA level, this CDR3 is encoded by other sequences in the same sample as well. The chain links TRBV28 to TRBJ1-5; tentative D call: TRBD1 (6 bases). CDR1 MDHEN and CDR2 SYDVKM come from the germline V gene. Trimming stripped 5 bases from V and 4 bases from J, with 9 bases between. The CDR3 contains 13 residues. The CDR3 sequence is CASSPTGNQPQHF. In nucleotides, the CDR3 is TGTGCCAGCAGTCCCACAGGGAATCAGCCCCAGCATTTT.

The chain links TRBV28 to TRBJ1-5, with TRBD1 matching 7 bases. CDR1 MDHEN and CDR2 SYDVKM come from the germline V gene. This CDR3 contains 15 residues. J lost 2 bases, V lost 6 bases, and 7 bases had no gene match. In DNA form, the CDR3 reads TGTGCCAGCAGGCGCTGGGGACAGCGCAATCAGCCCCAGCATTTT. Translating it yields CASRRWGQRNQPQHF.

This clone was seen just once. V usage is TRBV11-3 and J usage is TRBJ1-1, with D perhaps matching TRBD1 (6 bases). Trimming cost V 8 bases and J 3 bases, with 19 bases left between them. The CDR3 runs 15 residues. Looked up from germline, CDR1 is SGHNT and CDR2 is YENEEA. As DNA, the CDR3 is TGTGCCAGCGCGGGGGTGGGGCAGGGGTACACTGAAGCTTTCTTT. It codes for CASAGVGQGYTEAFF.

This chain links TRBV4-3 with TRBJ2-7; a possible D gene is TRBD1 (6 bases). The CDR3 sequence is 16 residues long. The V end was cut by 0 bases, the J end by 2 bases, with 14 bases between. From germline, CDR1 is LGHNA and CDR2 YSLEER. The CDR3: CASSQDHRTETYEQYF. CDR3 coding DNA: TGCGCCAGCAGCCAAGATCATCGGACAGAGACCTACGAGCAGTACTTC.

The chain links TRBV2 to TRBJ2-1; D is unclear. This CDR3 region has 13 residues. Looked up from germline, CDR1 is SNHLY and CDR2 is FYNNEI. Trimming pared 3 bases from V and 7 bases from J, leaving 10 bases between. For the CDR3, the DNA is TGTGCCAGCAGTGAGGAATATCTGAATGAGCAGTTCTTC. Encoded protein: CASSEEYLNEQFF.

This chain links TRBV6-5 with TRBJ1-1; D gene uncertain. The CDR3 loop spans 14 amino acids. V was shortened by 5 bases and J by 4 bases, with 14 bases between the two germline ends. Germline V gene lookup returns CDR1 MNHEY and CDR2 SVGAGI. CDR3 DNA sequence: TGTGCCAGCAGTCCGGACCTACTACTCACTGAAGCTTTCTTT. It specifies CASSPDLLLTEAFF.

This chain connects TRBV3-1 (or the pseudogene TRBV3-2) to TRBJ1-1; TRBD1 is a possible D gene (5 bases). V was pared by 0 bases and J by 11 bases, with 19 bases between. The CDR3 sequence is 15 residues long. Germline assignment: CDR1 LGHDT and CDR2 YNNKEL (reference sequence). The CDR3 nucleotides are TGTGCCAGCAGCCAAGAAGGTCAGGGTATAGGGAACGCTTTCTTT. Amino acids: CASSQEGQGIGNAFF.

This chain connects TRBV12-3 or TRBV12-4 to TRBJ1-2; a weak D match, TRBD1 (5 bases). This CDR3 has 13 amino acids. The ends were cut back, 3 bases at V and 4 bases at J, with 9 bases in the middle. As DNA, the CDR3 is TGTGCCAGCAGTTTGGAGGGGCCCTATGGCTACACCTTC. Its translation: CASSLEGPYGYTF.

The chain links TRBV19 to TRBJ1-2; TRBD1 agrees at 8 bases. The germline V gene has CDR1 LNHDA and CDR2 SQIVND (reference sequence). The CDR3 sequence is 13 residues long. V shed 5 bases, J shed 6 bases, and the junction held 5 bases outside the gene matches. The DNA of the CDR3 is TGTGCCAGTAGTGAGCGGACAGGGAATGGCTACACCTTC. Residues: CASSERTGNGYTF.

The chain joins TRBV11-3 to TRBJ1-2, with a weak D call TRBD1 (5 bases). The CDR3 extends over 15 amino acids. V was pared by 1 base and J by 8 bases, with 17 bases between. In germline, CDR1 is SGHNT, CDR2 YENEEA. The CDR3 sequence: CASSLVGRGSEGYTF. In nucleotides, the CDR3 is TGTGCCAGCAGCTTAGTTGGAAGGGGCAGTGAAGGCTACACCTTC.

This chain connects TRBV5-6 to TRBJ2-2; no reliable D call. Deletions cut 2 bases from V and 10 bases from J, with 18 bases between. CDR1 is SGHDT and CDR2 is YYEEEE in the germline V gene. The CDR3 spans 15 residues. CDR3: CASSFVGIPSEELFF. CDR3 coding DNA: TGTGCCAGCAGCTTCGTAGGGATCCCCTCGGAGGAGCTGTTTTTT. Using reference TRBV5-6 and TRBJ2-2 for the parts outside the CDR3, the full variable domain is DAGVTQSPTHLIKTRGQQVTLRCSPKSGHDTVSWYQQALGQGPQFIFQYYEEEERQRGNFPDRFSGHQFPNYSSELNVNALLLGDSALYLCASSFVGIPSEELFFGEGSRLTVL.

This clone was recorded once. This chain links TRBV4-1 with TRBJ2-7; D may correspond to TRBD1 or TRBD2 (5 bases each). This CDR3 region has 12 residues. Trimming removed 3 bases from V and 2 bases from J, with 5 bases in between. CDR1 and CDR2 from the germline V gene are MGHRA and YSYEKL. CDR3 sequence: CASSQGAYEQYF. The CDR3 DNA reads TGCGCCAGCAGCCAGGGGGCCTACGAGCAGTACTTC.

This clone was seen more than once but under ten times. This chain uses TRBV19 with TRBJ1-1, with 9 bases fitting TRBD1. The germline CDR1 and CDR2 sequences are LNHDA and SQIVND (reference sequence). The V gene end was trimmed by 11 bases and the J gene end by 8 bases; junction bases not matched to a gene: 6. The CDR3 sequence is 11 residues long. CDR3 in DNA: TGTGCCTCCCGGACAGGGGTAGAAGCTTTCTTT. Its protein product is CASRTGVEAFF.

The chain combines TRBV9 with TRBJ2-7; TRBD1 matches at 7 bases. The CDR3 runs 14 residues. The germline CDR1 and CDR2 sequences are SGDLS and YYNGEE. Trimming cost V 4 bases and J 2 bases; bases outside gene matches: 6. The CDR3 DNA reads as TGTGCCAGCAGCAGGGACAGCAATGCCTACGAGCAGTACTTC. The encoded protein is CASSRDSNAYEQYF.

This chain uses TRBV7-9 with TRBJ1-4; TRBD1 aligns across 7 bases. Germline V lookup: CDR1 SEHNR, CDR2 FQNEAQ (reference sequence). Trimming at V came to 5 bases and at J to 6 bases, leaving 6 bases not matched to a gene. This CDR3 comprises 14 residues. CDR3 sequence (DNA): TGTGCCAGCAGCAAACAGGGGATTTATGAAAAACTGTTTTTT. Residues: CASSKQGIYEKLFF.